This TCR beta chain comes out of a study of blood T cell dynamics during melanoma immunotherapy. For the study at large: Standard first-line treatment here was pembrolizumab or nivolumab plus ipilimumab in metastatic melanoma.

Using immunoSEQ multiplex PCR, the repertoire was profiled, and TCRdb retains in-frame clones only, with some absent. The top ten hold over 0.15% of the sample, which has more than 10,000 clones, 90% to 95% seen once. The time point is: week 3, after first cycle of checkpoint inhibitor. In the case of this clone: Its antigen is still unknown.

The germline gives CDR1 LNHNV, CDR2 YYDKDF (reference sequence). The CDR3 covers 15 residues. V dropped 10 bases and J dropped 3; count of bases not matched to a gene: 6. The study's findings and limits: Cell-free DNA CDR3 sequences most resembled the immune-effector CD8+ subset, which was also most clonal. Clones driving repertoire changes may be melanoma-specific or general immune activation.

This TCR was recovered from a human donor with melanoma. The V call is TRBV15, the J call TRBJ1-4, with 12 positions matching TRBD1. Specimen: effector memory CD8+ T cells from blood, collected from a patient treated with checkpoint blockade. In DNA form, the CDR3 reads TGTGCCATTCCGGGACAGGGGGCTTCTAATGAAAAACTGTTTTTT. This codes for CAIPGQGASNEKLFF. Supplemented by reference TRBV15 and TRBJ1-4, the full variable domain reads DAMVIQNPRYQVTQFGKPVTLSCSQTLNHNVMYWYQQKSSQAPKLLFHYYDKDFNNEADTPDNFQSRRPNTSFCFLDIRSPGLGDTAMYLCAIPGQGASNEKLFFGSGTQLSVL.